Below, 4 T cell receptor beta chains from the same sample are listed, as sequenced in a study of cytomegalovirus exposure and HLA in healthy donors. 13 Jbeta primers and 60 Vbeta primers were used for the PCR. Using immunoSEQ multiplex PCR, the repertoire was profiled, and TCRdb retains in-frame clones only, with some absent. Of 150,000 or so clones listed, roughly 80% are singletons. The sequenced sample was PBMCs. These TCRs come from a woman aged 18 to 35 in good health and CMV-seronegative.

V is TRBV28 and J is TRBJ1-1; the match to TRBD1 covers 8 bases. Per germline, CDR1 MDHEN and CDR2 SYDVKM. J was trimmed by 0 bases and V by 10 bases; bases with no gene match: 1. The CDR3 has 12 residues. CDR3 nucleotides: TGTGCCACCAGGGGGCTGAACACTGAAGCTTTCTTT. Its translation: CATRGLNTEAFF.

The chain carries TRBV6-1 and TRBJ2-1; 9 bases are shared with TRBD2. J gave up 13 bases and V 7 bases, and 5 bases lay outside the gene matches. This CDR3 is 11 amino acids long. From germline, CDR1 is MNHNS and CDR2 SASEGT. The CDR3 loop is CASNRGTSQFF. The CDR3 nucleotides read TGTGCCAGCAATCGCGGGACTAGCCAGTTCTTC.

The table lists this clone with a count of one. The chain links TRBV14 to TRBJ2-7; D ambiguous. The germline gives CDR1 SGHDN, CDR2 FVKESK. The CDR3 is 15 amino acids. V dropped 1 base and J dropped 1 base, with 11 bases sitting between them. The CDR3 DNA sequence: TGTGCCAGCAGCCAAGCACTCCATCTATCCTACGAGCAGTACTTC. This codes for CASSQALHLSYEQYF.

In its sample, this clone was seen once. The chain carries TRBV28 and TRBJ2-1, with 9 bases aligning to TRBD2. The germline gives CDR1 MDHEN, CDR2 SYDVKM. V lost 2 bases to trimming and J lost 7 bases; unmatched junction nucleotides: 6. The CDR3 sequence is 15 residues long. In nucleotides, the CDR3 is TGTGCCAGCAGTTTAGCGGCTAGCGGGATGAATGAGCAGTTCTTC. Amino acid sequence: CASSLAASGMNEQFF.